This T cell receptor beta chain came from a study of T cell responses to AZD1222 COVID-19 vaccine. Study in general: The analysis combined second doses at about 4 or about 12 weeks.

The table came from immunoSEQ multiplex PCR; TCRdb's copy has only in-frame clones and leaves some out. The sample consists of about 100,000 clones, about 86% of them appearing once. This CDR3 spans 12 amino acids. Germline V gene data show CDR1 as SGHKS and CDR2 as YYEKEE (reference sequence). Trimming took 3 bases from V and 7 from J, leaving 10 bases between them. Material: peripheral blood, obtained on day 0 of AZD1222 vaccination. This TCR was sampled from an adult in good health. This sequence joins TRBV5-5 and TRBJ1-1; D might be TRBD1 (5 bases). In DNA form, the CDR3 reads TGTGCCAGCAGCTATGGGGGTCTTGAAGCTTTCTTT. Its protein is CASSYGGLEAFF.